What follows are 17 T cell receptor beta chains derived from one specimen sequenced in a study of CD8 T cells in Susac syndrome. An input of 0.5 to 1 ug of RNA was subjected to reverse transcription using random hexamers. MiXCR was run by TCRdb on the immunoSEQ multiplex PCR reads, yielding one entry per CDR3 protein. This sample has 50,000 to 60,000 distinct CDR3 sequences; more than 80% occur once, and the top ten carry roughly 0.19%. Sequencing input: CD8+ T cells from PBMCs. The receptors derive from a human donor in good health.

CDR3 residues: CASNSQDHYGYTF. As DNA, the CDR3 is TGTGCCAGCAACTCACAGGACCACTATGGCTACACCTTC. The chain combines TRBV5-6 with TRBJ1-2, with D possibly being TRBD1 (5 bases). Germline lookup yields CDR1 SGHDT and CDR2 YYEEEE. The CDR3 loop spans 13 amino acids. Trimming removed 6 bases from V and 3 bases from J, with 12 bases in between.

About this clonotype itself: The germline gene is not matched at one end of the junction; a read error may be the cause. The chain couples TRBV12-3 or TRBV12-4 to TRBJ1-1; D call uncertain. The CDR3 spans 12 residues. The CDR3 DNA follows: TGTGCCAGCAGTTCGTTGCGGGCTGAAGCTCTCTTT. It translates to CASSSLRAEALF.

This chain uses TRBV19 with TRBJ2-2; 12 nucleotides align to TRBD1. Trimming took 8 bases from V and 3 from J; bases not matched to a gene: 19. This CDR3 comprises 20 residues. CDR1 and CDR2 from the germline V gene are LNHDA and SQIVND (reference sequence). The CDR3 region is CASSAPPGQGARRDTGELFF. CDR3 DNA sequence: TGTGCCAGTTCCGCCCCCCCGGGACAGGGGGCTAGAAGGGACACCGGGGAGCTGTTTTTT.

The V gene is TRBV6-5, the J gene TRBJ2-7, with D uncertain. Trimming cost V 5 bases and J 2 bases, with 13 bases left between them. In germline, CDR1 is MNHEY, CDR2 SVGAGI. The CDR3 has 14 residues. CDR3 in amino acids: CASSDRAETYEQYF. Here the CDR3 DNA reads TGTGCCAGCAGTGACCGGGCCGAAACCTACGAGCAGTACTTC.

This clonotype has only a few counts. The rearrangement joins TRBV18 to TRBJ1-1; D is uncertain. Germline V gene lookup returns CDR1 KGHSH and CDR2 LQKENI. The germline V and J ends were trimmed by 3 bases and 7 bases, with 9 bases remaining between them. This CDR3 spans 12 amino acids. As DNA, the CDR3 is TGTGCCAGCTCACCCGGCGGGCTTGAAGCTTTCTTT. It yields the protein CASSPGGLEAFF.

Here the CDR3 reads CASSLWITGELFF. As DNA, the CDR3 is TGTGCCAGCAGCTTGTGGATCACCGGGGAGCTGTTTTTT. The V and J genes are TRBV7-2 and TRBJ2-2; D gene uncertain. V dropped 3 bases and J dropped 4 bases, with 6 bases sitting between them. The CDR3 runs 13 residues. The germline V gene has CDR1 SGHTA and CDR2 FQGNSA.

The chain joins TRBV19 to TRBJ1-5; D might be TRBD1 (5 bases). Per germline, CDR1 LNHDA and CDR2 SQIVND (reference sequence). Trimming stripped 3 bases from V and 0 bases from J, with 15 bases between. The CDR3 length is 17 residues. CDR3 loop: CASSMGLGGNSNQPQHF. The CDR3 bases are TGTGCCAGTAGTATGGGGCTGGGAGGGAATAGCAATCAGCCCCAGCATTTT.

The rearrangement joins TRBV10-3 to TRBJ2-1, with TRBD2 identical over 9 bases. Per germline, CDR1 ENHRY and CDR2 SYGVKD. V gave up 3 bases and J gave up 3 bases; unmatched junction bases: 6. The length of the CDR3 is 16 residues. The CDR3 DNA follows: TGTGCCATCAGTGATTTTAGCGGGGGTAACTACAATGAGCAGTTCTTC. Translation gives CAISDFSGGNYNEQFF.

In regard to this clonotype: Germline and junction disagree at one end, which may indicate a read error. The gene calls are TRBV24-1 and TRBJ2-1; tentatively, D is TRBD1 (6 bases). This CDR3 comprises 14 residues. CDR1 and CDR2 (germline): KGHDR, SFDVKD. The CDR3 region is CASSATGSRDEQFF. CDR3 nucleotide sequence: TGTGCCTCCAGTGCCACAGGGTCTCGCGATGAGCAGTTCTTC.

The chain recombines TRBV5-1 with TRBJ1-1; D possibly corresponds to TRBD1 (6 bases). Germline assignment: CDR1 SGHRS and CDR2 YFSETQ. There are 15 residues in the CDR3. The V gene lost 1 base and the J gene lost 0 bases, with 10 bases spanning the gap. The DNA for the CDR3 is TGCGCCAGCAGCTTGTTTCAGGGGATGAACACTGAAGCTTTCTTT. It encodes CASSLFQGMNTEAFF.

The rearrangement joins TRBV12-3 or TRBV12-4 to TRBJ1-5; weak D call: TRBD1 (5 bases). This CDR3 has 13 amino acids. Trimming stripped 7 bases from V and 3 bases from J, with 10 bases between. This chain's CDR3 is CASNSGYNQPQHF. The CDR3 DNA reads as TGTGCCAGCAACTCAGGGTACAATCAGCCCCAGCATTTT.

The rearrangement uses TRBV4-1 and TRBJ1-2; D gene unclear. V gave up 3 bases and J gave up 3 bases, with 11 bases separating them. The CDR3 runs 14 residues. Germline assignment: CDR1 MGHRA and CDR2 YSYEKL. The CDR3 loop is CASSHPGKDYGYTF. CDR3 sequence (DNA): TGCGCCAGCAGCCACCCAGGAAAAGACTATGGCTACACCTTC.

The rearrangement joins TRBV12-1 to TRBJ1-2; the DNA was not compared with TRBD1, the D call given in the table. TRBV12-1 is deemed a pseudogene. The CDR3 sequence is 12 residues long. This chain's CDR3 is CASSPRAYGYTF. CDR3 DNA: TGTGCCAGCAGCCCCCGGGCCTATGGCTACACCTTC.

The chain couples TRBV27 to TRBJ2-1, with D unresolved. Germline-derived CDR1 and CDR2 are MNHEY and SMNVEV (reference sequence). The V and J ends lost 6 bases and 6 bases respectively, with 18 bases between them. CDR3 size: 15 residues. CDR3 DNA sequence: TGTGCCAGCAGACCAATACAAGTAGCTACCAATGAGCAGTTCTTC. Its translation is CASRPIQVATNEQFF.

CDR3 protein: CASSLMDRGNEQFF. The CDR3 bases are TGTGCCAGCAGCTTGATGGACAGGGGCAATGAGCAGTTCTTC. This rearrangement joins TRBV7-9 to TRBJ2-1, with 9 bases matching TRBD1. Trimming at V came to 3 bases and at J to 6 bases, leaving 3 bases not matched to a gene. This CDR3 is 14 amino acids long. Germline V gene sequence: CDR1 SEHNR, CDR2 FQNEAQ (reference sequence).

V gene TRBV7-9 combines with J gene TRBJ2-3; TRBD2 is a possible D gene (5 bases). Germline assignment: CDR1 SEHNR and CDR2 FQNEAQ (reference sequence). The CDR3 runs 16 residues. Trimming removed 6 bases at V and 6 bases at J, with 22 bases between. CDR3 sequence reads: CASRPPDGDAFDTQYF. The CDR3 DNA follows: TGTGCCAGCAGACCTCCGGACGGGGATGCTTTCGATACGCAGTATTTT.

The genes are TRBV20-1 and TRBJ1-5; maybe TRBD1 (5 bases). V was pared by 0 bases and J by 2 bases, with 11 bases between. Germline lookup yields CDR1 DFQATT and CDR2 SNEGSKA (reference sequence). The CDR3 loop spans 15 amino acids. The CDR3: CSARDFRDGNQPQHF. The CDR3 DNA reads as TGCAGTGCTAGAGATTTTCGGGACGGCAATCAGCCCCAGCATTTT.